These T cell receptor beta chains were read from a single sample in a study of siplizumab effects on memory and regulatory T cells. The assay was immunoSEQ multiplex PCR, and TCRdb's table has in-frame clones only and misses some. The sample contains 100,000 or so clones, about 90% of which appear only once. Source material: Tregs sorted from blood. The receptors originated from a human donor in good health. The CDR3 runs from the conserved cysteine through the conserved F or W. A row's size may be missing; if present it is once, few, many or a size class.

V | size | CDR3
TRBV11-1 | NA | CASSLVGTAQGEQFF
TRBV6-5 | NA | CASSYSWGTYEQYF
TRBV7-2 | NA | CASSLGGPNTIYF
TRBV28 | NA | CASKPPPPSIQYF
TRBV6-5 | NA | CASTSSGVNTEAFF
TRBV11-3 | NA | CASSLGGTEGTDTQYF
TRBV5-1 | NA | CASSLALAEQETQYF
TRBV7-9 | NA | CASSSRGQYYGYTF
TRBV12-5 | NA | CASGLGAGAFF
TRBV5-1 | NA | CASSLGTGPSGTHIQYF
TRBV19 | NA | CASSSLGEQFF
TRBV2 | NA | CASMWATGLAGERAYEQYF
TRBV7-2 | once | CASSRRTSGGNTGELFF
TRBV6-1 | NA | CASMGPSQPQHF
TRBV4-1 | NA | CASSKWDAPLSYEQYF
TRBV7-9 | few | CASSLGQRPEPQHF
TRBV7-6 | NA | CASSLARQGAHEQYF
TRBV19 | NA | CASTGVGRTEAFF
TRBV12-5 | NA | CASGPLIRTSVNTGELFF
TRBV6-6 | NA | CASSYSTGYTGELFF
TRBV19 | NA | CASSIFRGRRIKSEKLFF
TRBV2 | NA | CASRDLFGTSEYNEQFF
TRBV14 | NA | CASSQVGLIGHTGELFF
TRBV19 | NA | CASSTDRWRRSEKLFF
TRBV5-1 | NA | CASSLGDRAYEQYF
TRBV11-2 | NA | CASSRGELNTGELFF
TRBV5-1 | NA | CASSPGLAAVHEQYF
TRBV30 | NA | CAWSMGQRYEQYF
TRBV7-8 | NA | CASSPGAVDYGYTF
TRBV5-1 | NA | CASSPDRINEQFF
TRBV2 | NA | CASSRDSYQETQYF
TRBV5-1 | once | CASSLSGTSGQNTQYF
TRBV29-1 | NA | CSVRTSGYQQTQYF
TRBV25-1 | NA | CASTKGPQETQYF
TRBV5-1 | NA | CASSDPGTGTYEQYF
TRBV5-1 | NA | CASSFQDGAPYGYTF
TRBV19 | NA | CASSTMGQGAYEQYF
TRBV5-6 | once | CASSLSGRKETQYF
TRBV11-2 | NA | CASSPLGLVFYEQYF
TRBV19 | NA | CASSITSGSYEQYF
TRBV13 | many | CASSLRGRESNIQYF
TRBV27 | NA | CASRPRPGQGIQYF
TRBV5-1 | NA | CASSLGGPTSEQYF
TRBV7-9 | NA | CASSQGLAGIQETQYF
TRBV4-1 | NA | CASSQDPGLAGRGETQYF
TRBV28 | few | CASWGRTGGYTF
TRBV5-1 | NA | CASSLEGRYGYTF
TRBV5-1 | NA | CASSPQLGVEETQYF
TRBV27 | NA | CASSLGGTGNTIYF
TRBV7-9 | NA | CASSLADGWGNYGYTF
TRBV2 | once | CASTTTGSYNSPLHF
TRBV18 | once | CASSPPEAKNIQYF
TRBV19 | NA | CASSIRPGDTQYF
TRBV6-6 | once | CASSYSRSDTQYF